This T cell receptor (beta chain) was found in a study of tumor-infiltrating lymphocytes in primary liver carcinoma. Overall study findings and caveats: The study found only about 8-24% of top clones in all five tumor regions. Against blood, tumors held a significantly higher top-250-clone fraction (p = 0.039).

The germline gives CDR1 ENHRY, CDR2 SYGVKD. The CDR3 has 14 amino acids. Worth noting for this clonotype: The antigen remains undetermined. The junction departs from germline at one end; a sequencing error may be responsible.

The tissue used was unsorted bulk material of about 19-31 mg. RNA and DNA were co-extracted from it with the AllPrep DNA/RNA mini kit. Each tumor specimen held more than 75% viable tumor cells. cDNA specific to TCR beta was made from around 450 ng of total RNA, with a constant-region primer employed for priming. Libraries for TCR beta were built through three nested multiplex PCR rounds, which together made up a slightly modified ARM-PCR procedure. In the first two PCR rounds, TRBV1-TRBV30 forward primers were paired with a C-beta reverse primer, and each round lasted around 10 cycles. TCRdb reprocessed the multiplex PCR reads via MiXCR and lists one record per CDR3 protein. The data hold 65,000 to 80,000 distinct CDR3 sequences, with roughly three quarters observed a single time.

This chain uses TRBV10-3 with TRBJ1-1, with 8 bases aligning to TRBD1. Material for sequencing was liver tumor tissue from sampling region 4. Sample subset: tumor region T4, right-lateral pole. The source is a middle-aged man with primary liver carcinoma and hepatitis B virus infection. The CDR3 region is CVISEGQGGTGAFF. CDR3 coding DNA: TGTGTCATCAGCGAAGGACAGGGCGGCACTGGAGCTTTCTTT.